One sample yielded the 27 T cell receptor beta chains listed below, sequenced in a study of OX40 agonist ivuxolimab in advanced cancers. Receptor libraries were prepared by the immunoSEQ multiplex PCR assay. Imported from immuneACCESS, the table was reduced by TCRdb to in-frame sequences with V and J called. These copies leave out some clones; in studies compared against another copy, an unresolved V gene accounts for under half, and the cause of the remainder is not known. For this sample the table gives approximately 74,000 clones, of which nearly 90% were detected only once. 0.25% to 0.3% of the sample lies in the top ten. Sequencing was performed on CD4+ or CD8+ T cells sorted from blood, taken in a trial of the OX40 agonist ivuxolimab. These TCRs come from an adult with an advanced solid tumor such as melanoma, head and neck, liver or kidney cancer.

The chain carries TRBV9 and TRBJ2-1, with D uncertain. The V gene's germline CDR1 is SGDLS and CDR2 YYNGEE. The CDR3 totals 18 residues. Trimming removed 3 bases at V and 2 bases at J, with 21 bases between. CDR3 sequence (DNA): TGTGCCAGCAGCGCCACGCAACGGGTCCCGGCGACCTACAATGAGCAGTTCTTC. Translation: CASSATQRVPATYNEQFF.

The V and J genes are TRBV4-1 and TRBJ1-1; 10 bases match TRBD1. Trimming took 1 base from V and 3 from J; bases not matched to a gene: 17. CDR3 length: 20 amino acids. Germline CDR1 reads MGHRA; CDR2 reads YSYEKL. The CDR3 DNA follows: TGCGCCAGCAGCCAAGGTCCGGGACAGGGGCTAATGGCGGTCCACACTGAAGCTTTCTTT. Protein product: CASSQGPGQGLMAVHTEAFF.

The rearrangement joins TRBV10-3 to TRBJ2-7; D may be TRBD1 (5 bases). Trimming removed 0 bases at V and 6 bases at J, with 6 bases between. CDR3 length: 12 amino acids. The germline V gene has CDR1 ENHRY and CDR2 SYGVKD. The CDR3 nucleotides read TGTGCCATCAGTGAGTCAAGGGGCGAGCAGTACTTC. This encodes CAISESRGEQYF.

The chain employs TRBV6-5 and TRBJ1-2; D is uncertain. Trimming took 5 bases from V and 2 from J, leaving 12 bases between them. Germline values: CDR1 MNHEY, CDR2 SVGAGI. The CDR3 is 14 residues long. The CDR3 sequence is CASSEVNINYGYTF. CDR3 nucleotides: TGTGCCAGCAGTGAAGTTAACATCAACTATGGCTACACCTTC.

The gene calls are TRBV14 and TRBJ1-1, with 7 nucleotides matching TRBD1. V lost 4 bases and J lost 1; bases outside the gene matches: 21. Germline lookup yields CDR1 SGHDN and CDR2 FVKESK. The CDR3 contains 20 residues. CDR3 in DNA: TGTGCCAGCAGCCGAAAGGACTTCCGGGACAGTATGCGAAAGAACACTGAAGCTTTCTTT. This gives the protein CASSRKDFRDSMRKNTEAFF.

V and J are TRBV11-3 and TRBJ2-5; no definite D call. Germline CDR1 is SGHNT and CDR2 is YENEEA. The CDR3 is 13 residues long. V lost 3 bases, J lost 5 bases, and 10 bases lay in between. The DNA for the CDR3 is TGTGCCAGCAGCTTTATGCCTCGGGAGACCCAGTACTTC. Its translation: CASSFMPRETQYF.

This clone has only a few counts. The chain carries TRBV28 and TRBJ1-4; D unclear. CDR1 MDHEN and CDR2 SYDVKM come from the germline V gene. This CDR3 is built from 12 residues. Trimming removed 1 base at V and 7 bases at J, with 4 bases between. The DNA of the CDR3 is TGTGCCAGCAGTTTATTAGGTGAAAAACTGTTTTTT. Translated, it gives CASSLLGEKLFF.

The chain carries TRBV5-1 and TRBJ1-1, with a weak D call TRBD1 (5 bases). Trimming stripped 7 bases from V and 5 bases from J, with 15 bases between. The CDR3 loop spans 13 amino acids. Germline V gene data show CDR1 as SGHRS and CDR2 as YFSETQ. The DNA for the CDR3 is TGCGCCAGCGGACCTCAGGGAGGTACTGAAGCTTTCTTT. Its translation: CASGPQGGTEAFF.

The rearrangement uses TRBV5-1 and TRBJ2-3; weak D call: TRBD1 (6 bases). Trimming removed 5 bases from V and 3 bases from J, with 10 bases in between. There are 13 residues in the CDR3. Germline V gene sequence: CDR1 SGHRS, CDR2 YFSETQ. CDR3: CASRATGTDTQYF. The CDR3 DNA follows: TGCGCCAGCAGGGCTACAGGGACAGATACGCAGTATTTT. Based on the CDR3 plus reference TRBV5-1 and TRBJ2-3, the full variable domain is KAGVTQTPRYLIKTRGQQVTLSCSPISGHRSVSWYQQTPGQGLQFLFEYFSETQRNKGNFPGRFSGRQFSNSRSEMNVSTLELGDSALYLCASRATGTDTQYFGPGTRLTVL.

The rearrangement joins TRBV10-3 to TRBJ2-7, with D possibly TRBD2 on 7 matching bases. The CDR3 loop spans 15 amino acids. Germline V gene sequence: CDR1 ENHRY, CDR2 SYGVKD. V was cut by 6 bases and J by 2 bases, with 17 bases left in between. CDR3 nucleotide sequence: TGTGCCATCAGGGGAGGGGGGCAAGTGGCCTACGAGCAGTACTTC. The encoded protein is CAIRGGGQVAYEQYF.

The chain recombines TRBV28 with TRBJ2-2; a possible D gene is TRBD2 (5 bases). Trimming removed 3 bases at V and 4 bases at J, with 9 bases between. Germline-derived CDR1 and CDR2 are MDHEN and SYDVKM. The CDR3 length is 14 residues. The CDR3 here is CASSFGLVTGELFF. The CDR3 region has the DNA TGTGCCAGCAGTTTCGGACTTGTCACCGGGGAGCTGTTTTTT.

This clone was seen just once. This chain connects TRBV28 to TRBJ2-5, with D possibly TRBD2 on 5 matching bases. V lost 5 bases to trimming and J lost 3 bases, with 13 bases between them. The CDR3 is made up of 14 amino acids. From germline, CDR1 is MDHEN and CDR2 SYDVKM. CDR3 sequence: CASSPSDSEETQYF. The CDR3 coding sequence is TGTGCCAGCAGTCCCTCGGACTCGGAAGAGACCCAGTACTTC.

Here the CDR3 reads CSVGGEANYGYTF. DNA for the CDR3: TGCAGCGTTGGGGGGGAAGCTAACTATGGCTACACCTTC. The V gene is TRBV29-1, the J gene TRBJ1-2; D perhaps matches TRBD1 (5 bases). CDR3 length equals 13 residues. V lost 4 bases and J 0 bases, leaving 9 bases between the germline ends. CDR1 and CDR2 from the germline V gene are SQVTM and ANQGSEA.

V and J are TRBV2 and TRBJ1-2; TRBD1 aligns across 9 bases. Trimming at V came to 3 bases and at J to 4 bases, leaving 6 bases not matched to a gene. The CDR3 sequence is 15 residues long. The germline V gene has CDR1 SNHLY and CDR2 FYNNEI. The CDR3 spells CASSDSDRGGYGYTF. For the CDR3, the DNA is TGTGCCAGCAGTGACTCGGACAGGGGCGGCTATGGCTACACCTTC. Using reference TRBV2 and TRBJ1-2 for the parts outside the CDR3, the full variable domain is EPEVTQTPSHQVTQMGQEVILRCVPISNHLYFYWYRQILGQKVEFLVSFYNNEISEKSEIFDDQFSVERPDGSNFTLKIRSTKLEDSAMYFCASSDSDRGGYGYTFGSGTRLTVV.

The rearrangement joins TRBV7-8 to TRBJ2-7; 9 nucleotides match TRBD1. The CDR3 consists of 14 residues. V lost 1 base to trimming and J lost 4 bases; unmatched junction nucleotides: 2. Germline values: CDR1 SGHVS, CDR2 FQNEAQ. In DNA form, the CDR3 reads TGTGCCAGCAGCTTAGGACAGGGGGTTTACGAGCAGTACTTC. Amino acids: CASSLGQGVYEQYF.

The V and J genes are TRBV6-5 and TRBJ2-2, with 7 bases identical to TRBD2. Unmatched junction bases numbered 5, after V lost 4 bases and J lost 3 bases. CDR3 size: 15 residues. Germline CDR1 reads MNHEY; CDR2 reads SVGAGI. The CDR3 protein is CASSFRLADTGELFF. CDR3 sequence (DNA): TGTGCCAGCAGTTTTCGGCTAGCGGACACCGGGGAGCTGTTTTTT.

The chain links TRBV5-1 to TRBJ2-3, with D maybe TRBD2 (6 bases). The CDR3 covers 17 residues. Germline CDR1 reads SGHRS; CDR2 reads YFSETQ. V lost 4 bases and J lost 0, with 18 bases in between. The DNA for the CDR3 is TGCGCCAGCAGCCAAACTCTTAGCGGAGGGAGCACAGATACGCAGTATTTT. Encoded protein: CASSQTLSGGSTDTQYF.

This clone was seen more than once but under ten times. The gene calls are TRBV18 and TRBJ2-7; 7 nucleotides line up with TRBD1. Germline CDR1 reads KGHSH; CDR2 reads LQKENI. V dropped 3 bases and J dropped 2; count of bases not matched to a gene: 4. The CDR3 spans 14 residues. The CDR3 sequence is CASSPGTVTYEQYF. CDR3 in DNA: TGTGCCAGCTCACCCGGGACAGTTACCTACGAGCAGTACTTC.

This chain links TRBV5-4 with TRBJ2-5; D is perhaps TRBD2 (6 bases). V was pared by 0 bases and J by 3 bases, with 9 bases between. The CDR3 is 14 residues long. Germline-derived CDR1 and CDR2 are SGHNT and YYREEE (reference sequence). CDR3 nucleotide sequence: TGTGCCAGCAGCTTGGGGGTAGCGGAAGAGACCCAGTACTTC. Translated: CASSLGVAEETQYF.

The chain combines TRBV19 with TRBJ1-5; 7 nucleotides match TRBD1. Trimming removed 3 bases from V and 5 bases from J; junction bases left unmatched: 13. Germline V gene lookup returns CDR1 LNHDA and CDR2 SQIVND (reference sequence). CDR3 length: 17 residues. The CDR3 DNA reads as TGTGCCAGTAGTATTGGGAACAGGGGCCGTCTTCATCAGCCCCAGCATTTT. Translating it yields CASSIGNRGRLHQPQHF.

The CDR3 loop reads CSVVFWAGTEAFF. The DNA for the CDR3 is TGCAGCGTTGTTTTTTGGGCGGGGACTGAAGCTTTCTTT. The chain joins TRBV29-1 to TRBJ1-1; D ambiguous. CDR3 size: 13 residues. Trimming pared 4 bases from V and 5 bases from J, leaving 14 bases between. CDR1 is SQVTM, CDR2 ANQGSEA, per germline.

The rearrangement uses TRBV5-1 and TRBJ2-1; 8 bases map to TRBD1. Germline V gene sequence: CDR1 SGHRS, CDR2 YFSETQ. CDR3 length: 15 amino acids. V was clipped by 0 bases and J by 6 bases; unmatched bases: 5. Written as DNA, the CDR3 is TGCGCCAGCAGCTTGGGGCAGGGGGCTAGCAATGAGCAGTTCTTC. Its protein is CASSLGQGASNEQFF.

This sequence joins TRBV5-1 and TRBJ1-5; D is possibly TRBD1 (5 bases). V was shortened by 3 bases and J by 5 bases, with 9 bases between the two germline ends. The CDR3 length is 13 residues. Germline loops: CDR1 SGHRS, CDR2 YFSETQ. The CDR3 here is CASSSGRDQPQHF. CDR3 sequence (DNA): TGCGCCAGCAGCTCTGGCAGGGATCAGCCCCAGCATTTT.

The chain combines TRBV15 with TRBJ2-1; D not certain. This CDR3 has 12 residues. Germline CDR1 is LNHNV and CDR2 is YYDKDF (reference sequence). The V end lost 3 bases, the J end lost 3 bases, and 3 bases lay between the germline ends. CDR3 nucleotides: TGTGCCACCAGCAGGGACTACAATGAGCAGTTCTTC. The encoded protein is CATSRDYNEQFF.

The genes are TRBV7-9 and TRBJ1-3; tentative D call: TRBD1 (5 bases). Germline V gene lookup returns CDR1 SEHNR and CDR2 FQNEAQ (reference sequence). V dropped 5 bases and J dropped 8 bases, with 10 bases sitting between them. The CDR3 is 12 residues long. The chain's CDR3 is CASSPMGDTIYF. For the CDR3, the DNA is TGTGCCAGCAGCCCCATGGGGGACACCATATATTTT.

The chain joins TRBV6-1 to TRBJ2-5; D is uncertain. Trimming removed 2 bases from V and 0 bases from J, with 19 bases in between. The CDR3 has 18 amino acids. CDR1 MNHNS and CDR2 SASEGT come from the germline V gene. The CDR3 nucleotides are TGTGCCAGCAGTGAAAGTCCGAGCCGACGAACTTACCAAGAGACCCAGTACTTC. This gives the protein CASSESPSRRTYQETQYF.

The chain uses TRBV10-1 and TRBJ1-1, with D maybe TRBD1 (5 bases). Per the germline V gene, CDR1 is WNHNN and CDR2 is SYGVQD (reference sequence). The V and J ends lost 5 bases and 1 base respectively, with 11 bases between them. The CDR3 extends over 14 amino acids. CDR3 in DNA: TGCGCCAGCAGTAAGGGACCAGAGAACACTGAAGCTTTCTTT. This gives the protein CASSKGPENTEAFF.